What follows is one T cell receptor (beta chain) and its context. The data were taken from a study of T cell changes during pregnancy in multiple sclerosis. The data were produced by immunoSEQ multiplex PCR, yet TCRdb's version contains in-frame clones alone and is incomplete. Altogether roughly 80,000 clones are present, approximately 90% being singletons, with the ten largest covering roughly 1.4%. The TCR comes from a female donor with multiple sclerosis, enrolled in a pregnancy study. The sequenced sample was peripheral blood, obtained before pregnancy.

The CDR3: CASSLGATDVYGYTF. CDR3 DNA: TGTGCCAGCAGCTTAGGGGCGACAGATGTATATGGCTACACCTTC. The V and J genes are TRBV11-2 and TRBJ1-2, with a possible D match to TRBD1 (5 bases). The CDR3 has 15 amino acids. Per the germline V gene, CDR1 is SGHAT and CDR2 is FQNNGV. Trimming stripped 1 base from V and 5 bases from J, with 14 bases between.